These 2 T cell receptor beta chains share one sample of origin, sequenced in a study of blood T cells in healthy people across ages (dated by TCRdb to 2014 to 2015). Library method: 5' RACE. Sequencing instrument: Illumina HiSeq 2500. A second roughly 7 to 12 cycle PCR used a sample-barcoded 5' primer and a J-beta primer mix. In-frame beta chains were kept once TCRdb had trimmed the public reads at Q25 with fastp and called clones with MiXCR. Duplicate CDR3 protein sequences are folded into a single record with the most common DNA and genes. For this sample there are about 840,000 distinct CDR3 sequences; about 28% appear just once. The ten largest make up more than 8.5% of the sample. In addition, the sample was reused for a study of T cells of mothers and their children.

The sequenced sample was blood. The source of these receptors is a woman aged 40 to 55 in good health.

This clonotype was found once. This clone may be a read error of a much larger clone one base away. The CDR3 here is CASSGAEETRYF. The CDR3 region has the DNA TGTGCCAGCAGCGGGGCAGAAGAGACCCGGTACTTC. The V and J genes are TRBV7-2 and TRBJ2-5; D is perhaps TRBD1 (5 bases). Germline CDR1 is SGHTA and CDR2 is FQGNSA. The CDR3 covers 12 residues.

V usage is TRBV20-1 and J usage is TRBJ1-4; the D gene is possibly TRBD1 (5 bases). Trimming left V 3 bases short and J 0 bases short, with 11 bases between. The CDR3 covers 15 residues. Germline values: CDR1 DFQATT, CDR2 SNEGSKA (reference sequence). The CDR3 sequence: CSARAVGATNEKLFF. The CDR3 DNA sequence: TGCAGTGCTAGGGCAGTGGGGGCAACTAATGAAAAACTGTTTTTT.